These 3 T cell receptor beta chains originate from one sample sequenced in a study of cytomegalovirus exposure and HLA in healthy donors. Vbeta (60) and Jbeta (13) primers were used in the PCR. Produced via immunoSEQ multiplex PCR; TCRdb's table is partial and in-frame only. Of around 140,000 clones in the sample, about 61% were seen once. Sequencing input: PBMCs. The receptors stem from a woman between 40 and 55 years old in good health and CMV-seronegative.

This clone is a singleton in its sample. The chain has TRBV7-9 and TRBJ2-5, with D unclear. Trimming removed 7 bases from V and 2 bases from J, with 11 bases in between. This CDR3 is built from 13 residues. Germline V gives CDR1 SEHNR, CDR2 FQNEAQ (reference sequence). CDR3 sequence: CASMGVGQETQYF. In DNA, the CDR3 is TGTGCCAGCATGGGCGTGGGTCAAGAGACCCAGTACTTC.

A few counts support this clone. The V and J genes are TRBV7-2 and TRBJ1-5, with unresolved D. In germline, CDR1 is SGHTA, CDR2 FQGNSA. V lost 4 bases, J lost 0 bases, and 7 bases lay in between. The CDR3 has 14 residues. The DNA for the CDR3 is TGTGCCAGCAGCTCGACAACTAGCAATCAGCCCCAGCATTTT. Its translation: CASSSTTSNQPQHF.

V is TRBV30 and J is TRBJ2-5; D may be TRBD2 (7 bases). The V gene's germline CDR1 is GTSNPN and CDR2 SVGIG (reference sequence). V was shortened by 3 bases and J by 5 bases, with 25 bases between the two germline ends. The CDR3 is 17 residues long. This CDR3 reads CAWRWGGPRLAYETQYF. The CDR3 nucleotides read TGTGCCTGGAGATGGGGGGGCCCAAGACTAGCTTATGAGACCCAGTACTTC.